The 29 T cell receptor beta chains in this list originate from one sample, sequenced in a study of T cell responses to AZD1222 COVID-19 vaccine. Libraries were prepared by immunoSEQ multiplex PCR; TCRdb keeps only in-frame clonotypes and omits some of them. The table shows 130,000 to 150,000 clones, with around 90% occurring only once. The sample in question was peripheral blood, obtained 28 days after the second dose of the MenACWY control vaccine. The receptors derive from an adult who received the MenACWY meningococcal vaccine as a control.

The V gene is TRBV28, the J gene TRBJ1-2; 7 bases map to TRBD1. Per germline, CDR1 MDHEN and CDR2 SYDVKM. This CDR3 has 15 amino acids. J was trimmed by 2 bases and V by 6 bases; bases with no gene match: 9. The CDR3: CASRLGGGINYGYTF. The CDR3 bases are TGTGCCAGCAGATTGGGAGGGGGCATCAACTATGGCTACACCTTC.

Remarks on this clone: Other DNA sequences in this sample translate to the same CDR3. The chain combines TRBV6-5 with TRBJ1-1, with a tentative D call TRBD1 (6 bases). With 2 bases removed from V and 5 bases from J, the gap between germline ends came to 9 bases. The germline V gene encodes CDR1 MNHEY and CDR2 SVGAGI. CDR3 length: 13 amino acids. The CDR3 coding sequence is TGTGCCAGCAGTTACACAGGGAGGACTGAAGCTTTCTTT. The encoded protein is CASSYTGRTEAFF.

V is TRBV2 and J is TRBJ1-4; D gene unclear. The CDR3 is 12 residues long. Trimming pared 5 bases from V and 7 bases from J, leaving 8 bases between. CDR1 and CDR2 from the germline V gene are SNHLY and FYNNEI. The CDR3 coding sequence is TGTGCCAGCAGTATCCCCCCTGAAAAACTGTTTTTT. Translating it yields CASSIPPEKLFF.

The J gene is TRBJ1-6, the V gene TRBV4-1; perhaps TRBD1 as D (5 bases). The CDR3 has 14 residues. The V gene lost 0 bases and the J gene lost 17 bases, with 17 bases spanning the gap. Germline assignment: CDR1 MGHRA and CDR2 YSYEKL. The CDR3 reads CASSQDLRDRDIHF. The CDR3 bases are TGCGCCAGCAGCCAAGATCTCCGAGACAGAGACATCCACTTT.

The J gene is TRBJ1-4, the V gene TRBV2, with unresolved D. The CDR3 totals 12 residues. V was clipped by 6 bases and J by 8 bases, with 10 bases between them. From germline, CDR1 is SNHLY and CDR2 FYNNEI. The CDR3 protein is CASSGDGEKLFF. CDR3 bases: TGTGCCAGCAGCGGAGACGGCGAAAAACTGTTTTTT.

This clone was observed once. This chain connects TRBV6-1 to TRBJ1-2; D is undetermined. Germline CDR1 and CDR2: MNHNS and SASEGT. The CDR3 runs 13 residues. Trimming took 2 bases from V and 1 from J, leaving 5 bases between them. CDR3 nucleotides: TGTGCCAGCAGTGAAATGGATAACTATGGCTACACCTTC. This translates into CASSEMDNYGYTF.

The V gene is TRBV25-1, the J gene TRBJ2-7; the D gene is possibly TRBD1 (6 bases). The CDR3 length is 15 residues. CDR1 MGHDK and CDR2 SYGVNS come from the germline V gene. Trimming cost V 8 bases and J 5 bases, with 22 bases left between them. DNA of the CDR3: TGTGCCAGCCAGGGCCGCGGGCAGGGGAACCACGAGCAGTACTTC. Its translation: CASQGRGQGNHEQYF.

The chain joins TRBV6-4 to TRBJ1-1; 7 bases fit TRBD1. The junction had 9 bases not matched to a gene; V was cut back by 3 bases and J by 11 bases. Per germline, CDR1 MRHNA and CDR2 SNTAGT. The CDR3 contains 13 residues. DNA of the CDR3: TGTGCCAGCAGTGAAAACAGGGGACGGGCGGCTTTCTTT. It specifies CASSENRGRAAFF.

The rearrangement uses TRBV2 and TRBJ1-5; D gene unclear. The CDR3 totals 14 residues. V was trimmed by 6 bases and J by 6 bases, leaving 15 bases between them. CDR1 SNHLY and CDR2 FYNNEI come from the germline V gene. The CDR3 DNA reads TGTGCCAGCAGAGGAGGGATTACGAGTCAGCCCCAGCATTTT. Encoded protein: CASRGGITSQPQHF.

CDR3 loop: CASSQETNTGELFF. In DNA, the CDR3 is TGTGCCAGCAGCCAAGAAACGAACACCGGGGAGCTGTTTTTT. The chain employs TRBV14 and TRBJ2-2; no clear D. Trimming pared 0 bases from V and 0 bases from J, leaving 2 bases between. Germline V gene data show CDR1 as SGHDN and CDR2 as FVKESK. The CDR3 consists of 14 residues.

This clone was counted a single time. This chain connects TRBV6-2 or TRBV6-3 to TRBJ1-5; maybe TRBD1 (5 bases). Looked up from germline, CDR1 is MNHEY and CDR2 is SVGEGT. CDR3 length equals 14 residues. V lost 4 bases, J lost 4 bases, and 11 bases lay in between. The CDR3 DNA is TGTGCCAGCAGTTCCTTGGGGGTTAATCAGCCCCAGCATTTT. This sequence encodes CASSSLGVNQPQHF.

This sequence joins TRBV11-3 and TRBJ1-1; weak D call: TRBD1 (5 bases). Germline CDR1 SGHNT, CDR2 YENEEA. The CDR3 contains 12 residues. The ends were cut back, 8 bases at V and 11 bases at J, with 18 bases in the middle. The CDR3 protein is CASADLQVEAFF. The CDR3 DNA reads as TGTGCCAGCGCCGATTTACAGGTCGAGGCTTTCTTT.

This rearrangement joins TRBV27 to TRBJ2-2; 12 bases line up with TRBD2. There are 15 residues in the CDR3. Germline CDR1 MNHEY, CDR2 SMNVEV (reference sequence). Unmatched junction bases numbered 7, after V lost 6 bases and J lost 8 bases. CDR3 DNA: TGTGCCAGCAGAAGACTAGCGGGGGATGAGGGGGAGCTGTTTTTT. It codes for CASRRLAGDEGELFF.

This clone occurred a few times. The rearrangement joins TRBV3-1 (or the pseudogene TRBV3-2) to TRBJ1-1; D is uncertain. CDR3 length equals 14 residues. The V gene's germline CDR1 is LGHDT and CDR2 YNNKEL (reference sequence). V was pared by 4 bases and J by 8 bases, with 17 bases between. The CDR3 loop is CASSLKTPAGEAFF. CDR3 nucleotides: TGTGCCAGCAGCCTTAAGACACCAGCTGGGGAAGCTTTCTTT.

This clone occurred once. The chain joins TRBV7-3 to TRBJ2-1; D might be TRBD1 or TRBD2, each matching 5 bases. Germline V gene sequence: CDR1 SGHTA, CDR2 FQGTGA. The CDR3 has 15 residues. Trimming stripped 5 bases from V and 4 bases from J, with 15 bases between. CDR3 amino acids: CASSPQGREYNEQFF. DNA of the CDR3: TGTGCCAGCAGCCCCCAGGGCAGGGAGTACAATGAGCAGTTCTTC.

This clone appeared a single time. CDR3 coding DNA: TGTGCCAGCAGCCTATCCGGGCAGAACATTCAGTACTTC. Amino acids: CASSLSGQNIQYF. The chain joins TRBV12-3 or TRBV12-4 to TRBJ2-4; D not certain. Trimming left V 6 bases short and J 7 bases short, with 13 bases between. The CDR3 covers 13 residues.

This chain links TRBV28 with TRBJ1-2; possible D gene TRBD1, 5 bases. The germline gives CDR1 MDHEN, CDR2 SYDVKM. Trimming shortened V by 4 bases and J by 4 bases, and 10 bases separated the two germline ends. The CDR3 totals 13 residues. CDR3 in amino acids: CASSSTVIYGYTF. CDR3 coding DNA: TGTGCCAGCAGTTCGACAGTTATCTATGGCTACACCTTC.

This clone was counted once. This sequence joins TRBV25-1 and TRBJ1-4; D gene uncertain. V lost 1 base, J lost 3 bases, and 9 bases lay in between. Germline V CDR1 and CDR2: MGHDK, SYGVNS. The CDR3 totals 15 residues. This CDR3 is CASSESGRANEKLFF. The CDR3 DNA is TGTGCCAGCAGTGAATCGGGAAGGGCTAATGAAAAACTGTTTTTT.

In DNA form, the CDR3 reads TGCGCCAGCAGCTTAGGGACAGGGAAATACGAGCAGTACTTC. Its translation: CASSLGTGKYEQYF. The rearrangement uses TRBV5-1 and TRBJ2-7, with 9 nucleotides matching TRBD1. Trimming at V came to 2 bases and at J to 4 bases, leaving 4 bases not matched to a gene. This CDR3 is built from 14 residues. Germline assignment: CDR1 SGHRS and CDR2 YFSETQ.

The chain combines TRBV18 with TRBJ1-5, with 9 bases identical to TRBD1. The CDR3 runs 17 residues. Germline CDR1 is KGHSH and CDR2 is LQKENI. With 6 bases clipped from V and 0 bases from J, the junction kept 9 bases outside the gene matches. CDR3 in amino acids: CASSSTGGPYSNQPQHF. As DNA, the CDR3 is TGTGCCAGCTCTTCGACAGGGGGACCCTATAGCAATCAGCCCCAGCATTTT.

J is TRBJ2-6 and V is TRBV9; 8 bases map to TRBD1. With 4 bases clipped from V and 0 bases from J, the junction kept 9 bases outside the gene matches. The germline gives CDR1 SGDLS, CDR2 YYNGEE. The CDR3 totals 18 residues. The CDR3: CASSPLDRDGSGANVLTF. The CDR3, as DNA: TGTGCCAGCAGCCCGCTGGACAGGGACGGCTCTGGGGCCAACGTCCTGACTTTC.

The chain links TRBV12-3 or TRBV12-4 to TRBJ2-2, with D unclear. V was cut by 5 bases and J by 7 bases, with 11 bases left in between. The CDR3 is 13 amino acids. The CDR3 coding sequence is TGTGCCAGCAGTAACCACGGGCACGGGGAGCTGTTTTTT. Its translation: CASSNHGHGELFF.

This chain joins TRBV4-1 and TRBJ2-5; 7 bases map to TRBD1. Germline CDR1 reads MGHRA; CDR2 reads YSYEKL. Trimming at V came to 4 bases and at J to 5 bases, leaving 7 bases not matched to a gene. This CDR3 is 14 amino acids long. The CDR3 reads CASSPTGFLETQYF. CDR3 nucleotide sequence: TGCGCCAGCAGCCCGACAGGGTTTCTGGAGACCCAGTACTTC.

This chain uses TRBV6-2 or TRBV6-3 with TRBJ2-3; D unclear. Germline CDR1 reads MNHEY; CDR2 reads SVGEGT. This CDR3 contains 14 residues. V was cut by 6 bases and J by 2 bases, with 12 bases left in between. The DNA of the CDR3 is TGTGCCAGCAGCCAACAAGGGCTCACAGATACGCAGTATTTT. It yields the protein CASSQQGLTDTQYF.

J is TRBJ2-1 and V is TRBV7-9; TRBD2 matches 8 bases. From germline, CDR1 is SEHNR and CDR2 FQNEAQ (reference sequence). J lost 4 bases, V lost 3 bases, and 2 bases had no gene match. CDR3 size: 14 residues. The CDR3 is CASSLTSVYNEQFF. In nucleotides, the CDR3 is TGTGCCAGCAGCTTGACTAGCGTGTACAATGAGCAGTTCTTC.

The chain uses TRBV18 and TRBJ1-2; 9 bases map to TRBD1. This CDR3 spans 16 amino acids. V was pared by 2 bases and J by 2 bases, with 6 bases of the junction left unmatched. Looked up from germline, CDR1 is KGHSH and CDR2 is LQKENI. For the CDR3, the DNA is TGTGCCAGCTCACCAAGGGGACAGGGCGCCAACTATGGCTACACCTTC. Protein: CASSPRGQGANYGYTF. The full variable domain, with the rest looked up from reference TRBV18 and TRBJ1-2, is NAGVMQNPRHLVRRRGQEARLRCSPMKGHSHVYWYRQLPEEGLKFMVYLQKENIIDESGMPKERFSAEFPKEGPSILRIQQVVRGDSAAYFCASSPRGQGANYGYTFGSGTRLTVV.

The CDR3 bases are TGTGCCAGCAGTAAGGAAGAGACCCAGTACTTC. Translating gives CASSKEETQYF. This chain links TRBV7-8 with TRBJ2-5; no reliable D call. CDR3 length: 11 amino acids. Germline loops: CDR1 SGHVS, CDR2 FQNEAQ. V dropped 6 bases and J dropped 3 bases, with 5 bases sitting between them.

The V gene is TRBV3-1 (or the pseudogene TRBV3-2), the J gene TRBJ1-1; D perhaps matches TRBD1 (5 bases). V was cut by 4 bases and J by 5 bases, with 11 bases left in between. This CDR3 is 13 amino acids long. Germline assignment: CDR1 LGHDT and CDR2 YNNKEL (reference sequence). The CDR3 DNA reads as TGTGCCAGCAGCCTCCCCGGGGGGACTGAAGCTTTCTTT. Translating gives CASSLPGGTEAFF.

The chain employs TRBV5-5 and TRBJ2-1; D might be TRBD1 (6 bases). Looked up from germline, CDR1 is SGHKS and CDR2 is YYEKEE (reference sequence). The CDR3 totals 14 residues. The V gene lost 4 bases and the J gene lost 4 bases, with 12 bases spanning the gap. CDR3 protein: CASSENTGYNEQFF. DNA of the CDR3: TGTGCCAGCAGCGAAAATACAGGGTACAATGAGCAGTTCTTC.